The entry below describes one T cell receptor (beta chain). This CDR3 is 16 amino acids long. The ends were cut back, 6 bases at V and 2 bases at J, with 19 bases in the middle. It was with unique molecular identifiers that the TCRbeta library was prepared. TCRdb fed the PCR reads into MiXCR, producing one record per CDR3 protein. The sample lists roughly 500,000 distinct CDR3 sequences; around 16% were seen once. This specimen comes from a study of T-cell reconstitution after alpha-beta-depleted transplantation in children. V usage is TRBV12-3 or TRBV12-4 and J usage is TRBJ1-2; a possible D gene is TRBD1 (6 bases). The sample in question was PBMCs from the stem cell graft donor, obtained from the stem cell graft. The TCR sequence derives from a human donor who donated a stem cell graft to a child with acute lymphoblastic leukemia. The DNA of the CDR3 is TGTGCCAGCAGCCCTGTCTACCAGGGGCAAAACTATGGCTACACCTTC. Translated, it gives CASSPVYQGQNYGYTF.